The 5 T cell receptor beta chains below were found in one sample sequenced in a study of CD8 T cells in ankylosing spondylitis. MiXCR was run by TCRdb on the 5' RACE reads, yielding one entry per CDR3 protein. The sample includes about 240,000 distinct CDR3 sequences, approximately 10% seen only once; the top ten take about 2.8%. Sequenced: blood, either unsorted or a sorted T cell fraction (not recorded which). These receptors were obtained from a male donor with ankylosing spondylitis or in good health (not recorded which).

This clonotype was counted at least ten times. This rearrangement joins TRBV4-1 to TRBJ1-5; D not certain. V dropped 4 bases and J dropped 8 bases, with 18 bases sitting between them. Germline CDR1 MGHRA, CDR2 YSYEKL. The CDR3 has 15 residues. The CDR3 sequence is CASSRLWTDGEPQHF. CDR3 nucleotides: TGCGCCAGCAGCCGACTTTGGACGGACGGGGAGCCCCAGCATTTT.

At least ten counts were recorded for this clonotype. DNA for the CDR3: TGCAGTGCGGGTCGACAGCCCATGGGGCAGTATTTT. Translating gives CSAGRQPMGQYF. This rearrangement joins TRBV20-1 to TRBJ2-3; D may be TRBD1 (5 bases). Germline assignment: CDR1 DFQATT and CDR2 SNEGSKA (reference sequence). V lost 6 bases, J lost 11 bases, and 18 bases lay in between. The CDR3 length is 12 residues.

This clonotype was found a few times. Just one base apart from a much larger clone, this may be a read error. The chain combines TRBV6-6 with TRBJ2-3; D is unresolved. In germline, CDR1 is MNHNY, CDR2 SVGAGI (reference sequence). The length of the CDR3 is 12 residues. V shed 6 bases and J shed 2 bases, with 6 bases lying between them. CDR3 region: CASSQTTDTQYF. CDR3 coding DNA: TGTGCCAGCAGCCAAACCACAGATACGCAGTATTTT.

Ten or more counts support this clonotype. The rearrangement joins TRBV6-4 to TRBJ2-3, with 7 bases identical to TRBD1. CDR3 length equals 12 residues. The V segment lost 6 bases and the J segment 6 bases; nucleotides outside the gene matches: 3. The germline V gene encodes CDR1 MRHNA and CDR2 SNTAGT. The CDR3 here is CASSVQGDTQYF. CDR3 in DNA: TGTGCCAGCAGCGTACAGGGGGATACGCAGTATTTT.

This clonotype was counted many times. This chain connects TRBV20-1 to TRBJ1-2, with D uncertain. Per the germline V gene, CDR1 is DFQATT and CDR2 is SNEGSKA (reference sequence). CDR3 size: 11 residues. Trimming shortened V by 7 bases and J by 1 base, and 7 bases separated the two germline ends. The CDR3: CSGYRNYGYTF. CDR3 coding DNA: TGCAGTGGCTACCGTAACTATGGCTACACCTTC.